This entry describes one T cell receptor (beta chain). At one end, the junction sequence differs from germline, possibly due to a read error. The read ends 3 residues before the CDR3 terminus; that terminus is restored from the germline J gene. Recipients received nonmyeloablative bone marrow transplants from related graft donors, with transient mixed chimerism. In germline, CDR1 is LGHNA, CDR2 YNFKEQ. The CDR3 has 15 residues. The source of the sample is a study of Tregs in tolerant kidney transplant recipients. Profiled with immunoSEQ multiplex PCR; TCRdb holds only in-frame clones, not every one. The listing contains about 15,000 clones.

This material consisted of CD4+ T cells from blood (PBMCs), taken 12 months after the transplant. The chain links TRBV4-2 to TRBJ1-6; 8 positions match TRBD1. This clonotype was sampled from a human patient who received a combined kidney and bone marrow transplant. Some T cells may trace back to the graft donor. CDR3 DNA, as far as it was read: TGCGCCAGCAGCCAAGAAAGGACAGGGAATTCACCC. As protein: CASSQERTGNSP. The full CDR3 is CASSQERTGNSPLHF.